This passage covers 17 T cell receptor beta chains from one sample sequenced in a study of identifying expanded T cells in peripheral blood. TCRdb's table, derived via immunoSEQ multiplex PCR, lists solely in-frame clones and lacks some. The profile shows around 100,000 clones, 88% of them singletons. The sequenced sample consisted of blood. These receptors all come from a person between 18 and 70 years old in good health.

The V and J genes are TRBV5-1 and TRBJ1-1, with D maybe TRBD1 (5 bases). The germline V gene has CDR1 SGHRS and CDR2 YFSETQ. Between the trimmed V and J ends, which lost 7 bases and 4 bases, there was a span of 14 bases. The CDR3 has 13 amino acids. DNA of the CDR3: TGCGCCAGCCAAAAGGGGATTGGCACTGAAGCTTTCTTT. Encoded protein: CASQKGIGTEAFF.

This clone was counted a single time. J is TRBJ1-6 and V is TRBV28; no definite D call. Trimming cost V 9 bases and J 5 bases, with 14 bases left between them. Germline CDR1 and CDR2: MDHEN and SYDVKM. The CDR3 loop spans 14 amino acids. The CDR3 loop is CASHGFLDNSPLHF. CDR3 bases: TGTGCCAGTCACGGGTTCCTGGATAATTCACCCCTCCACTTT.

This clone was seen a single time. Here the CDR3 DNA reads TGTGCCGGAATAAAGCGGGAGCGACACAATGAGCAGTTCTTC. As protein: CAGIKRERHNEQFF. The chain links TRBV30 to TRBJ2-1; 8 bases map to TRBD2. Germline CDR1 GTSNPN, CDR2 SVGIG (reference sequence). The ends lost 8 bases at V and 5 bases at J; junction bases unmatched: 11. There are 14 residues in the CDR3.

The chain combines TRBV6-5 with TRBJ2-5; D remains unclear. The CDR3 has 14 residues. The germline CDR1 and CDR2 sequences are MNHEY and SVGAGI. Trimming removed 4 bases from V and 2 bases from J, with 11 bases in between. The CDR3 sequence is CASSSSTTQETQYF. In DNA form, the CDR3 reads TGTGCCAGCAGTTCCTCTACAACTCAAGAGACCCAGTACTTC.

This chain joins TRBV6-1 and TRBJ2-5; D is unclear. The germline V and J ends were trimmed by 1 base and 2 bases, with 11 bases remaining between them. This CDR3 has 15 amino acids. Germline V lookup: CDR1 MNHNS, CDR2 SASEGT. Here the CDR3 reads CASSEVATVQETQYF. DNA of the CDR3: TGTGCCAGCAGTGAAGTAGCCACAGTTCAAGAGACCCAGTACTTC.

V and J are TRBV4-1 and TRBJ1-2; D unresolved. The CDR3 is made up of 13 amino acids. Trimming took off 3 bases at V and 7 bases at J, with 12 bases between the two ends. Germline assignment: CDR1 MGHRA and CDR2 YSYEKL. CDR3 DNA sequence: TGCGCCAGCAGCCATGGCCGGACGGCTGGCTACACCTTC. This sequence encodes CASSHGRTAGYTF.

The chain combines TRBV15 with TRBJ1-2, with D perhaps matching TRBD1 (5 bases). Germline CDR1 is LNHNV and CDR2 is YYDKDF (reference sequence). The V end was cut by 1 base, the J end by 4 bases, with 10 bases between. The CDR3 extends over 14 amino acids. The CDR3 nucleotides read TGTGCCACCAGCAGAGGAGACAGAGCCTATGGCTACACCTTC. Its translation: CATSRGDRAYGYTF.

CDR3 in DNA: TGTGCCTGGAGTGAGGGGGCCAATCAGCCCCAGCATTTT. As protein: CAWSEGANQPQHF. The V and J genes are TRBV30 and TRBJ1-5; 7 nucleotides line up with TRBD1. The germline gives CDR1 GTSNPN, CDR2 SVGIG (reference sequence). CDR3 length: 13 residues. The junction had 0 bases not matched to a gene; V was cut back by 1 base and J by 3 bases. Full variable domain (rest looked up from reference TRBV30 and TRBJ1-5): SQTIHQWPATLVQPVGSPLSLECTVEGTSNPNLYWYRQAAGRGLQLLFYSVGIGQISSEVPQNLSASRPQDRQFILSSKKLLLSDSGFYLCAWSEGANQPQHFGDGTRLSIL.

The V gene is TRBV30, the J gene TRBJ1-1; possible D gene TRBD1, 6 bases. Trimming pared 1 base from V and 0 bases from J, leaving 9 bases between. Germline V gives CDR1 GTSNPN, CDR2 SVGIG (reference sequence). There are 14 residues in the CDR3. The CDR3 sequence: CAWSGQVMNTEAFF. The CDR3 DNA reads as TGTGCCTGGAGTGGACAGGTCATGAACACTGAAGCTTTCTTT.

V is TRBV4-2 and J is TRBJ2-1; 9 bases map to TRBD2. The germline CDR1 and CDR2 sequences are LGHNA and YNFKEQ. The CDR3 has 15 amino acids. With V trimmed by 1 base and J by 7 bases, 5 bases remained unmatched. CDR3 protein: CASSQVGGRGNEQFF. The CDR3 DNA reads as TGTGCCAGCAGCCAAGTGGGCGGGAGGGGGAATGAGCAGTTCTTC.

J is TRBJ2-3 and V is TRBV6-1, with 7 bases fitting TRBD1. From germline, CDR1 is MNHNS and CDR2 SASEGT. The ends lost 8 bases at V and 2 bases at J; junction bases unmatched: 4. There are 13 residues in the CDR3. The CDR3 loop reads CASWTGNTDTQYF. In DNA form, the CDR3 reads TGTGCCAGCTGGACAGGCAACACAGATACGCAGTATTTT.

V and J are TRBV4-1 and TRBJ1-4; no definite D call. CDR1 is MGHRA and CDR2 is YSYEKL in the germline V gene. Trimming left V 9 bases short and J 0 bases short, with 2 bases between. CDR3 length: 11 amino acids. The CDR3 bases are TGCGCCAGAGCAACTAATGAAAAACTGTTTTTT. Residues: CARATNEKLFF.

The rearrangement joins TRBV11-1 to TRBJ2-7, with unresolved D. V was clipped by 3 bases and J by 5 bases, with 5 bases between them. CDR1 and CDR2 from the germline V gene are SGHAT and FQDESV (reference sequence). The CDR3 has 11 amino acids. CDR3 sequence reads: CASSLFDEQYF. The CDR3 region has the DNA TGTGCCAGCAGCTTGTTCGACGAGCAGTACTTC.

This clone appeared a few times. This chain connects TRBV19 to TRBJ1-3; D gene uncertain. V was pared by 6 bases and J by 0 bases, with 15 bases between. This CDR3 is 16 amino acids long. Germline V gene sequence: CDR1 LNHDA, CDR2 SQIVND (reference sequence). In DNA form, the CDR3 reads TGTGCCAGTAGACTAGAGTCCGGTGCCTCTGGAAACACCATATATTTT. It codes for CASRLESGASGNTIYF.

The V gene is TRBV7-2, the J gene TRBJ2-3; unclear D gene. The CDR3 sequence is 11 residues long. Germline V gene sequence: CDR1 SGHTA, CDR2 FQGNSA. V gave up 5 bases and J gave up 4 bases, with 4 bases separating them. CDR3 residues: CASSRADTQYF. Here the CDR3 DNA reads TGTGCCAGCAGCCGTGCAGATACGCAGTATTTT.

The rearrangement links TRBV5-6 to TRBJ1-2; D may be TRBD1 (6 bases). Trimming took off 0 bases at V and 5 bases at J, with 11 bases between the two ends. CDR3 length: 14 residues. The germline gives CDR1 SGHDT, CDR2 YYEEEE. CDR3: CASSLGDTPYGYTF. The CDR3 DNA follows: TGTGCCAGCAGCTTGGGGGACACCCCTTATGGCTACACCTTC.

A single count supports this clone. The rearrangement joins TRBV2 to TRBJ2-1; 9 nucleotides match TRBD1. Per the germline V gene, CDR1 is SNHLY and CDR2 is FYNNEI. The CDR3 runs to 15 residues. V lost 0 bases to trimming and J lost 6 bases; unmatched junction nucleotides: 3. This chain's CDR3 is CASSEAPGQGNEQFF. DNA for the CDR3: TGTGCCAGCAGTGAAGCGCCGGGACAGGGCAATGAGCAGTTCTTC. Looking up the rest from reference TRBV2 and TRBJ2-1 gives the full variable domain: EPEVTQTPSHQVTQMGQEVILRCVPISNHLYFYWYRQILGQKVEFLVSFYNNEISEKSEIFDDQFSVERPDGSNFTLKIRSTKLEDSAMYFCASSEAPGQGNEQFFGPGTRLTVL.